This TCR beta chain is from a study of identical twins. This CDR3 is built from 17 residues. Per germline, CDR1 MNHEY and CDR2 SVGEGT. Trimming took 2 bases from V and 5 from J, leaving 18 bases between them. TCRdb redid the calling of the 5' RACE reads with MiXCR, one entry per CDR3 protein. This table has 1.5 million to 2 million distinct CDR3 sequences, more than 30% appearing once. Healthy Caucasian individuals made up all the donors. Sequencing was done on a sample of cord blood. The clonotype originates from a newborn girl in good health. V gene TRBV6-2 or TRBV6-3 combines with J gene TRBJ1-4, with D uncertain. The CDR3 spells CASSYRAEKDENEKLFF. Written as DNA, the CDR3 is TGTGCCAGCAGTTACCGGGCTGAGAAGGACGAGAATGAAAAACTGTTTTTT.